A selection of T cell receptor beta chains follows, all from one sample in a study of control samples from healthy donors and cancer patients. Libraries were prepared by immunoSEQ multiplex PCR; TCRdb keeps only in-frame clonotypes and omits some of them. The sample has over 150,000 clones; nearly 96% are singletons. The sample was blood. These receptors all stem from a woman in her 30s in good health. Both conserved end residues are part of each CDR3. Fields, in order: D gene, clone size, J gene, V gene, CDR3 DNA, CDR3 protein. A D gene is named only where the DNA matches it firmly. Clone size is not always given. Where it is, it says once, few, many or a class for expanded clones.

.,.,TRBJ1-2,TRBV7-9,TGTGCCAGCAGCCACGAAACAGGAAACTATGGCTACACCTTC,CASSHETGNYGYTF
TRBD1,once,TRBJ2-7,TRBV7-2,TGTGCCAGCAGCATAATTTTAGGACAGGGGGCCCCCTACGAGCAGTACTTC,CASSIILGQGAPYEQYF
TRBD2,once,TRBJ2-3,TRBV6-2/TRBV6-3,TGTGCCAGCAGTTACTCAGCGGGGGGGCTTTTTCGGACGCAGTATTTT,CASSYSAGGLFRTQYF
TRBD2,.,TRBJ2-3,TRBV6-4,TGTGCCAGCAGTGACAATCTGGGAGGGTCAGATACGCAGTATTTT,CASSDNLGGSDTQYF
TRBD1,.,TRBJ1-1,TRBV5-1,TGCGCCAGCAGCTTGGTCAGGGGGCAGGGTGAAGCTTTCTTT,CASSLVRGQGEAFF
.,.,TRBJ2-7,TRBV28,TGTGCCAGCAGTTTACCCTCTGGGACTTCCTTCGAGCAGTACTTC,CASSLPSGTSFEQYF
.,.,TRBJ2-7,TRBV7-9,TGTGCCAGCAGCTTAAGGGTCTACGAGCAGTACTTC,CASSLRVYEQYF
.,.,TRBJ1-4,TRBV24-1,TGTGCCACCAGTGATTCCGGCGGTAATGAAAAACTGTTTTTT,CATSDSGGNEKLFF
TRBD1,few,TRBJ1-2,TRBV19,TGTGCCAGTAGTCCCTCCGGGACAGGGGGCAAGGGCTACACCTTC,CASSPSGTGGKGYTF
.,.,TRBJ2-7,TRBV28,TGTGCCAGCTCTTGGGCTTCCTACGAGCAGTACTTC,CASSWASYEQYF
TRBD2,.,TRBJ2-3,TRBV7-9,TGTGCCAGCAGCGACTCGGGGGGAGATACGCAGTATTTT,CASSDSGGDTQYF
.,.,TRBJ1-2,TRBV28,TGTGCCAGCAGTCTGTCCTTCAGAGGGATCGGTGGCTACACCTTC,CASSLSFRGIGGYTF
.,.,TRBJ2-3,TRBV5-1,TGCGCCAGCAGTTTGGCACCTTCTTCTGGCACAGATACGCAGTATTTT,CASSLAPSSGTDTQYF
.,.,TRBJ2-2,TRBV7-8,TGTGCCAGCAGCCAGACAGGCACCGGGGAGCTGTTTTTT,CASSQTGTGELFF
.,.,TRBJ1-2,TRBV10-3,TGTGCCATCAGTGAGTCGATGGCAGGGCCTGGCTACACCTTC,CAISESMAGPGYTF
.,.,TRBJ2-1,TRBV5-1,TGCGCCAGCAGCTTGGGGAGGGAAATAAGCTCCTACAATGAGCAGTTCTTC,CASSLGREISSYNEQFF
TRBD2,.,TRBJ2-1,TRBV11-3,TGTGCCAGCAGCTGGTTAGGGACTAGCAATGAGCAGTTCTTC,CASSWLGTSNEQFF
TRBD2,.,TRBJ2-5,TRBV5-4,TGTGCCAGCAGCCCAAGGACTAGCGGGAAGGAGACCCAGTACTTC,CASSPRTSGKETQYF
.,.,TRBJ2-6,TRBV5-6,TGTGCCAGCAGTTTTACAGCCTCTGGGGCCAACGTCCTGACTTTC,CASSFTASGANVLTF
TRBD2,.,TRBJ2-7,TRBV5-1,TGCGCCAGCAGGCCCGGGACTAGCTTCTACGAGCAGTACTTC,CASRPGTSFYEQYF
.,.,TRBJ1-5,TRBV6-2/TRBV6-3,TGTGCCAGCAGTTACCCGGACAGCCTGAATCAGCCCCAGCATTTT,CASSYPDSLNQPQHF
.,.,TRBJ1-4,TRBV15,TGTGCCACCAGCAGCTTCGGACCCCTGGTTTTT,CATSSFGPLVF
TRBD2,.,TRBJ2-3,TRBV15,TGTGCCACCAGCAAACTAGCGGGGGCCGGGGATACGCAGTATTTT,CATSKLAGAGDTQYF
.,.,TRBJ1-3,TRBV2,TGTGCCAGCACTCTAACCTTAAGGAACACCATATATTTT,CASTLTLRNTIYF
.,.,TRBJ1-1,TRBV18,TGTGCCAGCTCACGATCGGGACAGAACACTGAAGCTTTCTTT,CASSRSGQNTEAFF
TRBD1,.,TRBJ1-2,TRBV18,TGTGCCAGCTCCCGACAGGGGGACTATGGCTACACCTTC,CASSRQGDYGYTF
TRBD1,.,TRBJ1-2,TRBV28,TGTGCCAGCAGAACAGGGGGCCATGGCTACACCTTC,CASRTGGHGYTF
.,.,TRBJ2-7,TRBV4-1,TGCGCCAGCAGCCATGGGGGCTACGAGCAGTACTTC,CASSHGGYEQYF
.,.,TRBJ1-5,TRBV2,TGTGCCAGCAGTGTCTTAGGGCAGCCCCAGCATTTT,CASSVLGQPQHF
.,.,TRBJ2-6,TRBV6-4,TGTGCCAGCAGTGACTCCAGGTCTGGGGCCAACGTCCTGACTTTC,CASSDSRSGANVLTF
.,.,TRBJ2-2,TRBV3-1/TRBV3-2,TGTGCCAGCAGCCAATCGAACACCGGGGAGCTGTTTTTT,CASSQSNTGELFF
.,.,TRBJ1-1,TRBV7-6,TGTGCCAGCAGCTTAGAGGCGGGGGCTGAAGCTTTCTTT,CASSLEAGAEAFF
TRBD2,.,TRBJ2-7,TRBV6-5,TGTGCCAGCAGGTCCGGACTAGCGGGAGTATACGAGCAGTACTTC,CASRSGLAGVYEQYF
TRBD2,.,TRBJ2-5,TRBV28,TGTGCCAGCAGTCTATACCCGAGACTAGCGGGAGAGACCCAGTACTTC,CASSLYPRLAGETQYF
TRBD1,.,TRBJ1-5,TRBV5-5,TGTGCCAGCAGCTTAGGGACAGGGGGCCCGGGTCAGCCCCAGCATTTT,CASSLGTGGPGQPQHF
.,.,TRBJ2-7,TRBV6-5,TGTGCCAGCGGGCCTACCCGCGAGCAGTACTTC,CASGPTREQYF
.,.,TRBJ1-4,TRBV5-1,TGCGCCAGCAGCTGGACAGACCCTAATGAAAAACTGTTTTTT,CASSWTDPNEKLFF
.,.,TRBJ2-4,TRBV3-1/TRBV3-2,TGTGCCAGCAGCCTCGGGAGTGTCAAAAACATTCAGTACTTC,CASSLGSVKNIQYF
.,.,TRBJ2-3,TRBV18,TGTGCCAGCTCTCCTGGACCGTTTAGCACAGATACGCAGTATTTT,CASSPGPFSTDTQYF
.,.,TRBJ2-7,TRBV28,TGTGCCAGCAGTTCCCAGGGTCCCGCTGGAGAGCAGTACTTC,CASSSQGPAGEQYF
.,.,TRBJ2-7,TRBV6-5,TGTGCCAGCAGCCGGATACAGGGATACGAGCAGTACTTC,CASSRIQGYEQYF
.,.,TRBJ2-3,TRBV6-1,TGTGCCAGCAGTGAAGAGGCAGGGCAGGGCGATACGCAGTATTTT,CASSEEAGQGDTQYF
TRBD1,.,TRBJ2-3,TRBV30,TGTGCCTGCCCCAGTAGTGAGGGGGCGGGCACAGATACGCAGTATTTT,CACPSSEGAGTDTQYF
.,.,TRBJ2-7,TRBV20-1,TGCAGTGCTAGCGTAACCTACGAGCAGTACTTC,CSASVTYEQYF